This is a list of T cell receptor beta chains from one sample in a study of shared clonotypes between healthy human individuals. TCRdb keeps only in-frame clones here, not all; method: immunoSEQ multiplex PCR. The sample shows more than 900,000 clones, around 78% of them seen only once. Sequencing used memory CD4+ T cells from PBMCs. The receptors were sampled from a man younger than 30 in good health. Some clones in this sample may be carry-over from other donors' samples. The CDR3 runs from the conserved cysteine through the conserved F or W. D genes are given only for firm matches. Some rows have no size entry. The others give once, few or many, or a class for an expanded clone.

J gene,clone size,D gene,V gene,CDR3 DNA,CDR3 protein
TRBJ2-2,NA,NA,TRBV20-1,TGCAGTGCACTGTACACCGGGGAGCTGTTTTTT,CSALYTGELFF
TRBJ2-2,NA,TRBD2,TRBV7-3,TGTGCCAGCAGCTTTAGCGGGAGCACCGGGGAGCTGTTTTTT,CASSFSGSTGELFF
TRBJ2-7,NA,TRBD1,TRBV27,TGTGCCAGCATGAGGACAGGGGCCTACGAGCAGTACTTC,CASMRTGAYEQYF
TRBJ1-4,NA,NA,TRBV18,TGTGCCAGCTCACCACCGGGGGCGTTCGAAGAAAAACTGTTTTTT,CASSPPGAFEEKLFF
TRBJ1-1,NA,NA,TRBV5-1,TGCGCCAGCAGCGCACAGACAGAGAACACTGAAGCTTTCTTT,CASSAQTENTEAFF
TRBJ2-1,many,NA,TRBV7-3,TGTGCCAGCAGCTCCAAAGGAGCGGGTGGGCAGTTCTTC,CASSSKGAGGQFF
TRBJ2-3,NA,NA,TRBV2,TGTGCCAGCAGTCAGCTAAGCACAGATACGCAGTATTTT,CASSQLSTDTQYF
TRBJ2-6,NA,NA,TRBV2,TGTGCCAGCAGTTCTCTTGAGTCTGGGGCCAACGTCCTGACTTTC,CASSSLESGANVLTF
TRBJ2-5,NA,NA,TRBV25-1,TGTGCCAGCAGTGAATTAACAGGAGAGACCCAGTACTTC,CASSELTGETQYF
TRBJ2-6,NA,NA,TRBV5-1,TGCGCCACTGGTTTCGGGGACTCTGGGGCCAACGTCCTGACTTTC,CATGFGDSGANVLTF
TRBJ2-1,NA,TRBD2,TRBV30,TGTGCCGGGACTAGCGGGTGGTACAATGAGCAGTTCTTC,CAGTSGWYNEQFF
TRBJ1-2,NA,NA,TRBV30,TGTGCCTGCCCAGGACGGACTAACTATGGCTACACCTTC,CACPGRTNYGYTF
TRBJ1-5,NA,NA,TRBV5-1,TGCGCCAGCAGCCCAGGGGACCGCCTCGGAGGGCCCCAGCATTTT,CASSPGDRLGGPQHF
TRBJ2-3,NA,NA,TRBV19,TGTGCCAGTAGTGAAGGGAGACCGAGCACAGATACGCAGTATTTT,CASSEGRPSTDTQYF
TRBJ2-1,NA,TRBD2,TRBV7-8,TGTGCCAGCAGTTCCCGGACTAGCGGGGGCCACAATGAGCAGTTCTTC,CASSSRTSGGHNEQFF
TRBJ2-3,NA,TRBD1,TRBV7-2,TGTGCCAGCAGACGACAGGGTCTGAGCACAGATACGCAGTATTTT,CASRRQGLSTDTQYF
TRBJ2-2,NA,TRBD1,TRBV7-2,TGTGCCAGCAGCTCTAGACAGGGGGGAGTCGGGGAGCTGTTTTTT,CASSSRQGGVGELFF
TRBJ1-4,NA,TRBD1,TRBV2,TGTGCCAGCAAGGGACAGGTGACTAATGAAAAACTGTTTTTT,CASKGQVTNEKLFF
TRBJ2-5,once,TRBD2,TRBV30,TGTGCCTGGAGTGTACCGGGGGGTGGGACCCAGTACTTC,CAWSVPGGGTQYF
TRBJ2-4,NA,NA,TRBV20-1,TGCAGTGCTAGAAACCCATTCGAGTACTTC,CSARNPFEYF
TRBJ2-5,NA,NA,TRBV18,TGTGCCAGCTCACCCTACCAAGAGACCCAGTACTTC,CASSPYQETQYF
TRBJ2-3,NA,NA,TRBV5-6,TGTGCCAGCAGCTCAGGACAGAGCACAGATACGCAGTATTTT,CASSSGQSTDTQYF
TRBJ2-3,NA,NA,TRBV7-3,TGTGCCAGCAGCCCCTCTATGTTTAGCACAGATACGCAGTATTTT,CASSPSMFSTDTQYF
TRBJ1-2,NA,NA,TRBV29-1,TGCAGCGTTCTTGTTCAGGGTCGATATGGCTACACCTTC,CSVLVQGRYGYTF
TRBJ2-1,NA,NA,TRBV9,TGTGCCAGCAGCCCCGCGGGTCAAGGGCCCAATGAGCAGTTCTTC,CASSPAGQGPNEQFF
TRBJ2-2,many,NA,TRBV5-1,TGCGCCAGCAGCTTGGCGGGGGACACCGGGGAGCTGTTTTTT,CASSLAGDTGELFF
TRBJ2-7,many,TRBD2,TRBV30,TGTGCCTGGAGCCGGTCCGGGACTAGTCGAGAGCAGTACTTC,CAWSRSGTSREQYF
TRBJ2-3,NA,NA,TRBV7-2,TGTGCCAGCAGTCCCACATCCGGGGGAGGAACGCAGTATTTT,CASSPTSGGGTQYF